This T cell receptor beta chain derives from a study of T cell repertoires in cytomegalovirus infection. Looking at the study overall: Matching HLA type and CMV infection were both indicated by public TCR beta signatures. Study findings and constraints: Adding up the frequency of public TCR beta families identified people who carried CMV plus the relevant HLA. Clonotypes of TCR beta that were HLA-C-restricted and CMV-specific dominated the ex vivo response.

This clonotype was recorded many times. Its antigen remains unidentified. Trimming removed 1 base from V and 4 bases from J, with 17 bases in between. This CDR3 comprises 17 residues. Each CDR3 protein gets one entry after TCRdb re-called the reads with MiXCR. The profile shows approximately 76,000 distinct CDR3 sequences, roughly 3.6% of them singletons. This TCR was recovered from a human donor in good health (CMV status not recorded). Some clones in this sample may be carry-over from other donors' samples. The rearrangement uses TRBV12-3 or TRBV12-4 and TRBJ1-5; D gene unclear. What was sequenced was PBMCs. DNA of the CDR3: TGTGCCAGCAGTTTAGATAGTTGGGTAGTGAGAAATCAGCCCCAGCATTTT. Protein product: CASSLDSWVVRNQPQHF.